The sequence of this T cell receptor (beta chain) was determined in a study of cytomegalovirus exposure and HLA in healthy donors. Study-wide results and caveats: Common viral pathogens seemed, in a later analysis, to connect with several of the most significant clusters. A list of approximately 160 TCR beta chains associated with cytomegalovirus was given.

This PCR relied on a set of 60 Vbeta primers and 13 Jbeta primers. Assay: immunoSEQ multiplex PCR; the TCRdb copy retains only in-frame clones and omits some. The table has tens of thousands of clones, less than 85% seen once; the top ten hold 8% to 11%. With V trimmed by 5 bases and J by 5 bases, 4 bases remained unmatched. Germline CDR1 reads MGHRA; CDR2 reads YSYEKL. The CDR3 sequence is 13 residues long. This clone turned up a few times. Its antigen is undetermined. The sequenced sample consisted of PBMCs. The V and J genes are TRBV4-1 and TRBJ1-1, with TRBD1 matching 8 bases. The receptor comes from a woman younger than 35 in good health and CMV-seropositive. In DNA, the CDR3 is TGCGCCAGCAGCAGACAGGGGATGACTGAAGCTTTCTTT. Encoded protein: CASSRQGMTEAFF.